The TCR beta chain described here comes from a study of CD8+CD57+ T cells in acquired aplastic anemia. Notes on the study in general: In common between the patients and the controls were more than 25 CD8+ CDR3 sequences.

Many counts were recorded for this clonotype. No antigen is known for it. Only patients with CD8+CD57+ cell expansion on flow cytometry were chosen for sequencing. Receipt of therapy had not occurred in any patient by the time of blood sampling. TCR beta VDJ and CDR3 profiles were obtained from a genomic DNA template. From the reads, TCRdb called clonotypes with MiXCR, one entry per CDR3 protein. The sample comprises about 470,000 distinct CDR3 sequences, roughly 34% of which are singletons, and roughly 0.8% rests with the top ten. Trimming cost V 5 bases and J 7 bases, with 15 bases left between them. The CDR3 sequence is 14 residues long. Germline lookup yields CDR1 LNHNV and CDR2 YYDKDF (reference sequence).

Material: sorted CD4+, CD8+, or CD8+CD57+ T cells (not recorded which) from PBMCs. V usage is TRBV15 and J usage is TRBJ1-5; D is uncertain. The source of this sequence is a human donor with aplastic anemia. The CDR3 loop reads CATSSEGGRQPQHF. As DNA, the CDR3 is TGTGCCACCAGCTCCGAGGGCGGGAGACAGCCCCAGCATTTT.